This entry concerns a single T cell receptor beta chain. Assay used: immunoSEQ multiplex PCR; TCRdb lists only in-frame clones, some missing. Among fewer than 3 million clones listed, 92% were seen once. This sample was included in a study of shared clonotypes between healthy human individuals. Healthy HIV-negative adults without recent acute infections or vaccinations served as donors. It was into CD45RA+ naive and CD45RA-negative memory subsets that the CD4+ cells were split. This clonotype originated in a young man in good health. Some clones in this sample may be carry-over from other donors' samples. The sequenced material came from naive CD4+ T cells from PBMCs. The subset: CD45RA+ positively selected.

CDR3 sequence reads: CASSDSLAGTNYGYTF. In DNA form, the CDR3 reads TGTGCCAGCAGTGATTCCCTGGCGGGAACTAACTATGGCTACACCTTC. The gene calls are TRBV25-1 and TRBJ1-2; D gene uncertain. With 3 bases removed from V and 0 bases from J, the gap between germline ends came to 14 bases. Germline CDR1 is MGHDK and CDR2 is SYGVNS. This CDR3 has 16 residues.